Listed below are T cell receptor beta chains from one sample, sequenced in a study of read filtering for tumor transcriptome and immune sequencing. TCRdb recomputed calls from the reads with MiXCR, one row per CDR3 protein. Altogether about 58,000 distinct CDR3 sequences are present, about 12% being singletons, with the ten largest covering about a sixth. What was sequenced was a population of CD138-negative cells sorted from bone marrow. These receptors came from a donor aged 40 or over with multiple myeloma. The CDR3 runs from the conserved cysteine through the conserved F or W. D genes are given only for firm matches. The size of a clone is reported for some rows only, either as once, few or many, or as a class for expanded clones.

CDR3nt: TGTGCCAGCAGCTTAAGGGGCCAGAACACTGAAGCTTTCTTT
CDR3aa: CASSLRGQNTEAFF
j_gene: TRBJ1-1
abundance: many
v_gene: TRBV7-9
d_gene: NA

CDR3nt: TGTGCCAGCAGTATTACAAGGGCCACTGAAGCTTTCTTT
CDR3aa: CASSITRATEAFF
j_gene: TRBJ1-1
abundance: many
v_gene: TRBV27
d_gene: NA

CDR3nt: TGTGCCACCAGCGCCGGGACAGCCTCCTACGAGCAGTACTTC
CDR3aa: CATSAGTASYEQYF
j_gene: TRBJ2-7
abundance: many
v_gene: TRBV24-1
d_gene: TRBD1

CDR3nt: TGTGCCAGCAGTGATCGAATAGATTACTACAATGAGCAGTTCTTC
CDR3aa: CASSDRIDYYNEQFF
j_gene: TRBJ2-1
abundance: many
v_gene: TRBV2
d_gene: NA

CDR3nt: TGCAGCATAGCTCGGACTAGCGGGGACAATGAGCAGTTCTTC
CDR3aa: CSIARTSGDNEQFF
j_gene: TRBJ2-1
abundance: medium-sized
v_gene: TRBV29-1
d_gene: TRBD2

CDR3nt: TGTGCCAGCAGCTTAGGGACAGGGGCGAACACTGAAGCTTTCTTT
CDR3aa: CASSLGTGANTEAFF
j_gene: TRBJ1-1
abundance: many
v_gene: TRBV7-6
d_gene: TRBD1

CDR3nt: TGCGCCAGCAGCCAAGGGGCTAGACAGGGAGTATTCTACGAGCAGTACTTC
CDR3aa: CASSQGARQGVFYEQYF
j_gene: TRBJ2-7
abundance: many
v_gene: TRBV4-1
d_gene: TRBD1

CDR3nt: TGTGCCAGCAGTTCCATTCCCCAGGGTTACACCGGGGAGCTGATTTTT
CDR3aa: CASSSIPQGYTGELIF
j_gene: TRBJ2-2
abundance: NA
v_gene: TRBV12-3/TRBV12-4
d_gene: NA

CDR3nt: TGCGCCAGCAGCCAAGATCATGACTATGGCTACACCTTC
CDR3aa: CASSQDHDYGYTF
j_gene: TRBJ1-2
abundance: many
v_gene: TRBV4-1
d_gene: NA

CDR3nt: TGCGCCAGCAGCGGGGGGGCGAGCACAGATACGCAGTATTTT
CDR3aa: CASSGGASTDTQYF
j_gene: TRBJ2-3
abundance: many
v_gene: TRBV5-1
d_gene: NA

CDR3nt: TGTGCCAGCAGCAACAGGGCCAGGCCTCGCAGCACAGATACGCAGTATTTT
CDR3aa: CASSNRARPRSTDTQYF
j_gene: TRBJ2-3
abundance: many
v_gene: TRBV6-6
d_gene: NA

CDR3nt: TGTGCCAGTACGGAAGGAGCTGGAAACACCATATATTTT
CDR3aa: CASTEGAGNTIYF
j_gene: TRBJ1-3
abundance: NA
v_gene: TRBV28
d_gene: NA

CDR3nt: TGCGCCAGCAGCTTAGCAGACAGCTCCTACAATGAGCAGTTCTTC
CDR3aa: CASSLADSSYNEQFF
j_gene: TRBJ2-1
abundance: medium-sized
v_gene: TRBV5-1
d_gene: NA

CDR3nt: TGTGCCTTAATCCAGGGACAGGGAATCTACGAGCAGTACTTC
CDR3aa: CALIQGQGIYEQYF
j_gene: TRBJ2-7
abundance: NA
v_gene: TRBV6-1
d_gene: TRBD1

CDR3nt: TGCAGTGCCAGGGACAACACAGATACGCAGTATTTT
CDR3aa: CSARDNTDTQYF
j_gene: TRBJ2-3
abundance: many
v_gene: TRBV20-1
d_gene: NA

CDR3nt: TGTGCCAGCAGTGACAGGATTCAGTACTTC
CDR3aa: CASSDRIQYF
j_gene: TRBJ2-4
abundance: many
v_gene: TRBV6-2/TRBV6-3
d_gene: NA

CDR3nt: TGTGCCAGCAGGACAGCCCCGGGCACTGAAGCTTTCTTT
CDR3aa: CASRTAPGTEAFF
j_gene: TRBJ1-1
abundance: many
v_gene: TRBV6-1
d_gene: NA

CDR3nt: TGTGCCAGCAGCTTGGGTGTGCATGCATACAATGAGCAGTTCTTC
CDR3aa: CASSLGVHAYNEQFF
j_gene: TRBJ2-1
abundance: medium-sized
v_gene: TRBV7-6
d_gene: NA